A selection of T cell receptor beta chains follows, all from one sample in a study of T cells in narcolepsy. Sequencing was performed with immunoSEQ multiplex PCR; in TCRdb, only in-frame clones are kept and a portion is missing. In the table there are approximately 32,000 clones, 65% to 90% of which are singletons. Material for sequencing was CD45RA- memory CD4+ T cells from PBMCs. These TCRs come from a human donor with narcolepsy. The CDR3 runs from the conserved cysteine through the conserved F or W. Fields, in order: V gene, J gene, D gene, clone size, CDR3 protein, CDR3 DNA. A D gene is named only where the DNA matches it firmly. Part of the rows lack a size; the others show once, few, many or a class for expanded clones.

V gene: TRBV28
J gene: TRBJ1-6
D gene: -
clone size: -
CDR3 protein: CASRTTQGSPLHF
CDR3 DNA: TGTGCCAGCAGAACCACGCAGGGGTCCCCCCTCCACTTT

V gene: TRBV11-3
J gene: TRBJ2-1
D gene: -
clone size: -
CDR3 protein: CASSFDSDNEQFF
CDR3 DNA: TGTGCCAGCAGCTTCGACAGCGACAATGAGCAGTTCTTC

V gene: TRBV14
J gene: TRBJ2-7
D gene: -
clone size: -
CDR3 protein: CASSRPRATRYEQYF
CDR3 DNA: TGTGCCAGCAGCCGCCCACGGGCAACGCGCTACGAGCAGTACTTC

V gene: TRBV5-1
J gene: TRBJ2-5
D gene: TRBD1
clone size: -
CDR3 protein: CASSLGQGTIQETQYF
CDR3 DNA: TGCGCCAGCAGCTTGGGACAGGGAACGATCCAAGAGACCCAGTACTTC

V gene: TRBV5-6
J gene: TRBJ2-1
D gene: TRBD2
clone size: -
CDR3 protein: CASSPERGLSYNEQFF
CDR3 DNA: TGTGCCAGCAGTCCAGAGCGGGGGTTATCCTACAATGAGCAGTTCTTC

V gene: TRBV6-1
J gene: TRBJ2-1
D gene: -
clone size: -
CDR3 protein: CASSERGAAFRGEQFF
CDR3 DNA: TGTGCCAGCAGTGAAAGGGGAGCAGCCTTCCGAGGTGAGCAGTTCTTC

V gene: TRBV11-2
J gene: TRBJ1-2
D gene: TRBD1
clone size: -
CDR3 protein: CASRLPGQHYGYTF
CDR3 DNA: TGTGCCAGCAGACTTCCGGGACAGCACTATGGCTACACCTTC

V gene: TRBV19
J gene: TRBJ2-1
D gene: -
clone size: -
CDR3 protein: CASSPFSLGGNEQFF
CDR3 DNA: TGTGCCAGTAGCCCCTTCTCGCTGGGGGGCAATGAGCAGTTCTTC

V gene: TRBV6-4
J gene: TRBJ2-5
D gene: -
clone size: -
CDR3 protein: CASSPAQGETQYF
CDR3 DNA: TGTGCCAGCAGTCCCGCGCAAGGGGAGACCCAGTACTTC

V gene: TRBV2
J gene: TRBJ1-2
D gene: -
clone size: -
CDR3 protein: CASTSERSYGYTF
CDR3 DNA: TGTGCCAGCACCTCGGAGAGGAGCTATGGCTACACCTTC

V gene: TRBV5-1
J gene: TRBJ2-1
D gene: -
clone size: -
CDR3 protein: CASSVDGDEQFF
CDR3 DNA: TGCGCCAGCAGCGTAGACGGGGATGAGCAGTTCTTC

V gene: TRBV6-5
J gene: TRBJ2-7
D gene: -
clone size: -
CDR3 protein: CASSSRQGLGEQYF
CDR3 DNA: TGTGCCAGCAGTTCACGACAGGGACTAGGCGAGCAGTACTTC

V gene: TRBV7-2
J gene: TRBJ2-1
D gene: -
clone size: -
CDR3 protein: CASGAEYNEQFF
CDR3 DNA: TGTGCCAGCGGAGCGGAATACAATGAGCAGTTCTTC

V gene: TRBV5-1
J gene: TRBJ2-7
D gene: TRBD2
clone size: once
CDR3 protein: CASSLRSGGSGEQYF
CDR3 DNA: TGCGCCAGCAGCTTGCGAAGCGGGGGGTCGGGCGAGCAGTACTTC

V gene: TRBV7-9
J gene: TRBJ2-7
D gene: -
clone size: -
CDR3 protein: CASSRGISYEQYF
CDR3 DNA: TGTGCCAGCAGCCGCGGGATTTCCTACGAGCAGTACTTC

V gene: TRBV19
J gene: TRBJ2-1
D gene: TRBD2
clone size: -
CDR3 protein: CASSPGGSYNEQFF
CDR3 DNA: TGTGCCAGTAGTCCCGGGGGGTCCTACAATGAGCAGTTCTTC

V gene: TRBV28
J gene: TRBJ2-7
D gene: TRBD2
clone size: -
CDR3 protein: CASSASGGLNYEQYF
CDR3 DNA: TGTGCCAGCTCCGCGTCGGGGGGACTAAACTACGAGCAGTACTTC

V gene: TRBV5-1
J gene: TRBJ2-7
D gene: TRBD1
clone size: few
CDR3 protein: CASRRTGVSYEQYF
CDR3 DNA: TGCGCCAGCAGGCGGACAGGGGTCTCCTACGAGCAGTACTTC

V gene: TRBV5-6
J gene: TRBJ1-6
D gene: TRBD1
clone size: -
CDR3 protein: CASSTDRGLHSPLHF
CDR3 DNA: TGTGCCAGCAGTACCGACAGGGGGCTGCACTCACCCCTCCACTTT

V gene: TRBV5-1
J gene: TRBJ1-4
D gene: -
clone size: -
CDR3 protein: CASSWRGEGEKLFF
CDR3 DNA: TGCGCCAGCAGCTGGAGGGGAGAAGGTGAAAAACTGTTTTTT

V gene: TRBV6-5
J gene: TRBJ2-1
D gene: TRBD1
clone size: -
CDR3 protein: CASSRTGSSYNEQFF
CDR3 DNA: TGTGCCAGCAGCAGGACAGGGAGCTCCTACAATGAGCAGTTCTTC

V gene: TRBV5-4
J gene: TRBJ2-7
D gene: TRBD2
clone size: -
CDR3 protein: CASSRRGGGAREQYF
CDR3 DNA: TGTGCCAGCAGCCGACGGGGCGGGGGGGCCCGTGAGCAGTACTTC

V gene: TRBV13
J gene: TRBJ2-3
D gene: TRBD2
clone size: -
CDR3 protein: CASSLYVGGSSTDTQYF
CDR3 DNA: TGTGCCAGCAGCTTATACGTGGGAGGGTCCTCCACAGATACGCAGTATTTT

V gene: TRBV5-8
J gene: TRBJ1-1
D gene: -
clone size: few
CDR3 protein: CASSLEGAHTEAFF
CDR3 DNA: TGTGCCAGCAGCTTGGAAGGGGCTCACACTGAAGCTTTCTTT